This TCR beta chain is drawn from a study of human T cells and chemical hapten exposure. Looking at the study overall: Chiefly female patients presented with alopecia areata, totalis or universalis.

Germline V gene data show CDR1 as MNHEY and CDR2 as SMNVEV (reference sequence). The V end was cut by 4 bases, the J end by 3 bases, with 15 bases between. The length of the CDR3 is 15 residues. This clonotype was seen many times. Its antigen is not known. Authors' analysis steps: A per-sample median of approximately 100,000 TCRs was observed, with a range of 23,224 to 690,600. Each CDR3 protein is one row after TCRdb ran MiXCR on the RACE reads. It is TCRdb's table, rather than the study itself, that gives the V and J calls and clone size. The data hold over 70,000 distinct CDR3 sequences, with over 6.5% observed a single time. The study's findings and limits: Against controls, expanded TCRs gave rise to significantly more large CDR3 similarity clusters.

As to time point: patch test 2, 6 weeks after DPC sensitization. Treatment denoted: therapeutic diphenylcyclopropenone sensitization with weekly scalp DPC. Each donor was an alopecia patient between 18 and 70 years of age who qualified for DPC. The sequence derives from a woman aged 50 to 60 with alopecia areata. Some clones in this sample may be carry-over from other donors' samples. The sample in question was whole blood, obtained in connection with sensitization to the hapten diphenylcyclopropenone (DPC). This chain uses TRBV27 with TRBJ1-1; D is ambiguous. The CDR3 protein is CASSSGWGSYTEAFF. As DNA, the CDR3 is TGTGCCAGCAGTTCCGGCTGGGGTTCGTACACTGAAGCTTTCTTT.